A selection of T cell receptor beta chains follows, all from one sample in a study of blood T cell repertoires in COVID-19. TCRdb's table, derived via immunoSEQ multiplex PCR, lists solely in-frame clones and lacks some. The data contain 100,000 to 150,000 clones, roughly 83% of them seen just once; the ten biggest clones take up around 13%. Material: peripheral blood. These TCRs come from a woman younger than 45 who had recovered from COVID-19. CDR3s include the opening cysteine and the closing phenylalanine or tryptophan. Each record gives: clone size, J gene, D gene, V gene, CDR3 protein, CDR3 DNA. A D gene is named only where the DNA matches it firmly. Size values are once, few and many counts, or a class for expanded clones, and some rows have none.

few,TRBJ2-5,TRBD2,TRBV11-2,CASSLSGGAPETQYF,TGTGCCAGCAGCTTATCCGGGGGGGCCCCGGAGACCCAGTACTTC
few,TRBJ2-3,TRBD2,TRBV5-1,CASRAGDSSTDTQYF,TGCGCCAGCAGGGCGGGGGATAGTAGCACAGATACGCAGTATTTT
-,TRBJ2-7,TRBD2,TRBV11-3,CASSLRGGSNHEQYF,TGTGCCAGCAGCTTAAGGGGCGGGAGCAACCACGAGCAGTACTTC
-,TRBJ2-5,TRBD1,TRBV18,CASSPPSGRTGVQTQYF,TGTGCCAGCTCACCACCTTCCGGTAGGACAGGGGTACAGACCCAGTACTTC
-,TRBJ2-7,-,TRBV5-6,CASSPLQDSYEQYF,TGTGCCAGCAGCCCCTTACAGGACTCCTACGAGCAGTACTTC
-,TRBJ2-3,-,TRBV11-2,CASSTGHTSTDTQYF,TGTGCCAGCAGCACAGGGCACACTAGCACAGATACGCAGTATTTT
-,TRBJ1-1,TRBD1,TRBV2,CASSEGGQGADTEAFF,TGTGCCAGCAGTGAAGGAGGACAGGGGGCTGACACTGAAGCTTTCTTT
-,TRBJ2-1,TRBD2,TRBV10-3,CAISETSGGEQFF,TGTGCCATCAGTGAGACTAGCGGGGGGGAGCAGTTCTTC
-,TRBJ2-1,TRBD2,TRBV4-1,CASSRESTSGGRNEQFF,TGCGCCAGCAGCCGAGAATCTACTAGCGGGGGCCGGAATGAGCAGTTCTTC
once,TRBJ2-5,-,TRBV5-5,CASSLGAPLFAQYF,TGTGCCAGCAGCTTGGGAGCTCCCCTGTTCGCCCAGTACTTC
-,TRBJ2-5,-,TRBV6-2/TRBV6-3,CASSPYAAQSKETQYF,TGTGCCAGCAGTCCATATGCGGCGCAGTCTAAAGAGACCCAGTACTTC
-,TRBJ2-2,-,TRBV9,CASSPTGGELFF,TGTGCCAGCAGCCCCACCGGCGGGGAGCTGTTTTTT
-,TRBJ1-1,TRBD1,TRBV7-9,CASSSVQGAAAEAFF,TGTGCCAGCAGTTCAGTACAGGGGGCTGCGGCTGAAGCTTTCTTT
once,TRBJ1-5,-,TRBV7-2,CASSPRGRHQPQHF,TGTGCCAGCAGCCCTAGGGGTAGGCATCAGCCCCAGCATTTT
-,TRBJ2-3,-,TRBV11-3,CASSLGENTDTQYF,TGTGCCAGCAGCTTAGGCGAGAACACAGATACGCAGTATTTT
few,TRBJ1-5,-,TRBV27,CASSLSRVEPQHF,TGTGCCAGCAGTTTATCGAGGGTCGAGCCCCAGCATTTT
-,TRBJ2-7,TRBD1,TRBV19,CASSIYGGQGAYEQYF,TGTGCCAGTAGCATATATGGCGGACAGGGGGCCTACGAGCAGTACTTC
-,TRBJ2-3,-,TRBV29-1,CSVGTRPTQYF,TGCAGCGTTGGCACTCGTCCTACGCAGTATTTT
medium-sized,TRBJ1-6,-,TRBV7-9,CASSLSGSQYNSPLHF,TGTGCCAGCAGCTTATCGGGGTCACAGTATAATTCACCCCTCCACTTT
few,TRBJ1-2,TRBD1,TRBV7-8,CASSAAGTGTSKLYGYTF,TGTGCCAGCAGCGCGGCCGGGACAGGGACCTCAAAACTGTATGGCTACACCTTC
once,TRBJ2-3,-,TRBV19,CASSIDSRATDTQYF,TGTGCCAGTAGTATAGATAGCAGGGCGACAGATACGCAGTATTTT
-,TRBJ1-6,-,TRBV15,CATSRDARILDNSPLHF,TGTGCCACCAGCAGAGATGCGAGGATCCTAGATAATTCACCCCTCCACTTT
-,TRBJ2-3,TRBD2,TRBV24-1,CATSASGRVDTQYF,TGTGCCACCAGCGCTAGCGGGAGAGTAGATACGCAGTATTTT
-,TRBJ1-1,-,TRBV4-1,CASSQDSGGRTEAFF,TGCGCCAGCAGCCAAGATTCGGGGGGCCGCACTGAAGCTTTCTTT
few,TRBJ1-1,-,TRBV18,CASSPTGQGLGHGKTEAFF,TGTGCCAGCTCACCAACGGGCCAGGGTCTAGGTCATGGAAAGACTGAAGCTTTCTTT
many,TRBJ1-1,-,TRBV5-1,CASKKGGGTEAFF,TGCGCCAGCAAAAAGGGTGGAGGGACTGAAGCTTTCTTT
once,TRBJ1-1,TRBD1,TRBV29-1,CSVENRGPNTEAFF,TGCAGCGTTGAGAACAGGGGGCCGAACACTGAAGCTTTCTTT
-,TRBJ2-1,TRBD1,TRBV19,CASSIGQGAHNEQFF,TGTGCCAGTAGTATCGGACAGGGGGCACACAATGAGCAGTTCTTC
-,TRBJ1-3,TRBD1,TRBV18,CASSLTGGESGNTIYF,TGTGCCAGCTCACTTACAGGGGGAGAGTCTGGAAACACCATATATTTT
few,TRBJ1-2,TRBD1,TRBV5-4,CASSSQDRGYYGYTF,TGTGCCAGCAGCTCCCAGGACAGGGGGTATTATGGCTACACCTTC
once,TRBJ2-5,TRBD1,TRBV9,CASSTGGAETQYF,TGTGCCAGCAGTACAGGGGGCGCGGAGACCCAGTACTTC
-,TRBJ2-3,TRBD1,TRBV6-4,CASSDSGQGATDTQYF,TGTGCCAGCAGTGACTCGGGACAGGGGGCGACGGATACGCAGTATTTT
-,TRBJ2-4,TRBD1,TRBV5-5,CASSLAQGRDIQYF,TGTGCCAGCAGCTTGGCACAGGGGCGGGACATTCAGTACTTC
-,TRBJ2-3,TRBD1,TRBV4-1,CASSQLDRTGLSDGQYF,TGCGCCAGCAGCCAACTTGATAGGACAGGGTTGTCGGATGGGCAGTATTTT
-,TRBJ2-7,TRBD1,TRBV19,CASSRGGIYEQYF,TGTGCCAGTAGTAGAGGGGGCATCTACGAGCAGTACTTC
-,TRBJ2-2,-,TRBV7-9,CASSVLGGNTGELFF,TGTGCCAGCAGCGTATTGGGAGGGAACACCGGGGAGCTGTTTTTT
-,TRBJ2-2,TRBD1,TRBV5-5,CAGSQGAFTGELFF,TGTGCCGGATCGCAGGGGGCTTTTACCGGGGAGCTGTTTTTT